This TCR beta chain was recorded in a study of blood T cell repertoires in COVID-19. The authors' processing: For nucleated cells, counts were estimated from reference gene primer amplification. Profiled with immunoSEQ multiplex PCR; TCRdb holds only in-frame clones, not every one. V, J and clone size are those of that table, while D and trimming were read from the DNA. The data contain some 100,000 clones, approximately 80% of them seen just once; the ten biggest clones take up 9.5% to 13%. The CDR3 spans 12 residues. Germline V gives CDR1 SGHDN, CDR2 FVKESK. V gave up 4 bases and J gave up 11 bases, with 14 bases separating them.

The source is a woman aged 70-85 years with acute or convalescent COVID-19. The V call is TRBV14, the J call TRBJ1-1, with D tentatively TRBD1 (5 bases). Sequencing used peripheral blood. CDR3 sequence (DNA): TGTGCCAGCAGCCGCCAGGGTCCCGGGGCTTTCTTT. Translated, it gives CASSRQGPGAFF.